This T cell receptor beta chain derives from a study of T cells after yellow fever vaccination. Study-wide results and limits: Post-booster repertoires again held most primary-vaccination clones (roughly 96% CD4, roughly 88% CD8).

UMIs were added to TCR cDNA along with a universal primer site when it was made by 5'RACE template switching. TCRdb re-analysed the 5' RACE reads in MiXCR, keeping a single row per CDR3 protein. Seen here are a few hundred thousand distinct CDR3 sequences, around 3.5% observed once, and the top ten hold around 19%. The CDR3 consists of 16 residues. V lost 8 bases to trimming and J lost 0 bases; unmatched junction nucleotides: 7. CDR1 is MNHNS, CDR2 SASEGT, per germline. This clonotype was recorded many times. Its antigen is not identified. The TCR originated in a man younger than 30 who received the YFV17D yellow fever vaccine. The sequenced sample was PBMCs, obtained 15 days after the yellow fever booster vaccination. The chain joins TRBV6-1 to TRBJ2-6; 7 positions agree with TRBD2. In DNA, the CDR3 is TGTGCCAGCTCCCCTGGGGGGGGCTCTGGGGCCAACGTCCTGACTTTC. Translating gives CASSPGGGSGANVLTF.